The 11 T cell receptor beta chains below come from one sample, sequenced in a study of blood T cell repertoires in COVID-19. Sequencing was performed with immunoSEQ multiplex PCR; in TCRdb, only in-frame clones are kept and a portion is missing. Of over 50,000 clones in the sample, roughly 80% were seen once. The material sequenced was peripheral blood. These receptor sequences come from a woman in her forties or fifties with active or convalescent COVID-19.

V and J are TRBV5-4 and TRBJ2-6, with D unclear. Germline V gives CDR1 SGHNT, CDR2 YYREEE (reference sequence). V was trimmed by 1 base and J by 1 base, leaving 6 bases between them. The CDR3 length is 15 residues. The CDR3 here is CASSLPRSGANVLTF. The DNA for the CDR3 is TGTGCCAGCAGCTTGCCCAGGTCTGGGGCCAACGTCCTGACTTTC.

This clone was observed a single time. The chain couples TRBV6-6 to TRBJ1-2; the D gene is possibly TRBD1 (5 bases). The CDR3 consists of 13 residues. Per germline, CDR1 MNHNY and CDR2 SVGAGI (reference sequence). V lost 6 bases, J lost 5 bases, and 13 bases lay in between. CDR3 amino acids: CASSPATDYGYTF. The CDR3 nucleotides are TGTGCCAGCAGCCCAGCGACAGATTATGGCTACACCTTC.

The chain has TRBV3-1 (or the pseudogene TRBV3-2) and TRBJ2-6; tentatively, D is TRBD1 (6 bases). Germline V gene sequence: CDR1 LGHDT, CDR2 YNNKEL (reference sequence). The CDR3 loop spans 17 amino acids. V lost 0 bases to trimming and J lost 4 bases, with 13 bases between them. The CDR3 sequence: CASSQEIGGLGANVLTF. For the CDR3, the DNA is TGTGCCAGCAGCCAAGAAATTGGGGGCCTAGGGGCCAACGTCCTGACTTTC.

This chain uses TRBV7-9 with TRBJ2-2; 9 bases are shared with TRBD1. J was trimmed by 5 bases and V by 5 bases; bases with no gene match: 9. The CDR3 runs 16 residues. Per the germline V gene, CDR1 is SEHNR and CDR2 is FQNEAQ (reference sequence). CDR3 nucleotides: TGTGCCAGCAGCCCAACAGGGGGCTTTACAACCGGGGAGCTGTTTTTT. Translation gives CASSPTGGFTTGELFF.

V and J are TRBV7-9 and TRBJ1-1, with TRBD1 matching 7 bases. V shed 4 bases and J 11 bases; nucleotides not matched to a gene: 7. The CDR3 spans 12 residues. Germline CDR1 is SEHNR and CDR2 is FQNEAQ (reference sequence). CDR3 nucleotides: TGTGCCAGCAGCTCAACAGGGGACCGGGCTTTCTTT. This encodes CASSSTGDRAFF.

V and J are TRBV2 and TRBJ2-3, with 8 positions matching TRBD2. CDR3 length: 16 residues. V was clipped by 2 bases and J by 4 bases; unmatched bases: 8. Looked up from germline, CDR1 is SNHLY and CDR2 is FYNNEI. The CDR3 DNA is TGTGCCAGCAGTGAATTGCTTTCGGGAGGGCCAGATACGCAGTATTTT. It yields the protein CASSELLSGGPDTQYF.

This clone was observed a single time. This chain joins TRBV12-5 and TRBJ1-5; D unresolved. CDR1 and CDR2 (germline): LGHNT, FRNRAP. CDR3 length: 13 amino acids. V was pared by 1 base and J by 5 bases, with 6 bases between. CDR3 sequence (DNA): TGTGCTAGTGGTTTGGACGGAGATCAGCCCCAGCATTTT. The encoded protein is CASGLDGDQPQHF.

The chain carries TRBV7-9 and TRBJ2-1; the match to TRBD2 covers 7 bases. Germline lookup yields CDR1 SEHNR and CDR2 FQNEAQ (reference sequence). This CDR3 is built from 15 residues. Trimming cost V 5 bases and J 1 base; bases outside gene matches: 5. The CDR3 nucleotides are TGTGCCAGCAGCCCGCCCGGGAGGTCCTACAATGAGCAGTTCTTC. It yields the protein CASSPPGRSYNEQFF.

The chain is built from TRBV7-2 and TRBJ1-1; D uncertain. Germline CDR1 and CDR2: SGHTA and FQGNSA. This CDR3 spans 14 amino acids. V lost 6 bases, J lost 1 base, and 12 bases lay in between. The CDR3 DNA sequence: TGTGCCAGCAGTTTTTATTCACAGAACACTGAAGCTTTCTTT. Protein product: CASSFYSQNTEAFF.

The V and J genes are TRBV5-4 and TRBJ1-4; maybe TRBD1 (6 bases). This CDR3 comprises 14 residues. In germline, CDR1 is SGHNT, CDR2 YYREEE (reference sequence). Trimming removed 1 base at V and 8 bases at J, with 12 bases between. The chain's CDR3 is CASSLSGVSEKLFF. As DNA, the CDR3 is TGTGCCAGCAGCTTGTCAGGGGTTAGCGAAAAACTGTTTTTT. Full variable domain (rest looked up from reference TRBV5-4 and TRBJ1-4): ETGVTQSPTHLIKTRGQQVTLRCSSQSGHNTVSWYQQALGQGPQFIFQYYREEENGRGNFPPRFSGLQFPNYSSELNVNALELDDSALYLCASSLSGVSEKLFFGSGTQLSVL.

This clone was detected a few times. V is TRBV24-1 and J is TRBJ2-1; 7 nucleotides agree with TRBD2. The CDR3 is 15 residues long. After removal of 7 bases from V and 5 bases from J, the junction contained 10 bases not matched to a gene. Germline lookup yields CDR1 KGHDR and CDR2 SFDVKD. The CDR3 spells CATSGPAGRDNEQFF. The CDR3 nucleotides are TGTGCCACCAGCGGTCCAGCGGGGCGGGACAATGAGCAGTTCTTC.